The 17 T cell receptor beta chains given below trace back to one sample, sequenced in a study of metastatic and nonmetastatic thyroid tumors. Not a single patient had been given any form of treatment at any point before undergoing thyroid surgery. TCRdb re-called clones via MiXCR from the PCR reads. The profile covers approximately 18,000 clones, with about a quarter appearing a single time and approximately 24% taken by the ten largest. Source material: tumor tissue. Source of these receptors: a female donor with papillary thyroid cancer or a benign thyroid nodule (not recorded which). Some clones in this sample may be carry-over from other donors' samples.

This clone has a count of ten or more. The V call is TRBV27, the J call TRBJ1-2, with TRBD1 matching 10 bases. This CDR3 has 15 amino acids. Germline CDR1 and CDR2: MNHEY and SMNVEV (reference sequence). V lost 5 bases and J lost 3; bases outside the gene matches: 6. CDR3 in DNA: TGTGCCAGCAGTCCGAGACAGGGGGCGCACTATGGCTACACCTTC. It translates to CASSPRQGAHYGYTF.

This sequence joins TRBV20-1 and TRBJ2-7, with D uncertain. Trimming stripped 2 bases from V and 5 bases from J, with 10 bases between. The CDR3 is 12 amino acids. The germline V gene encodes CDR1 DFQATT and CDR2 SNEGSKA (reference sequence). The CDR3: CSARFRADEQYF. CDR3 DNA: TGCAGTGCTAGATTCCGGGCAGACGAGCAGTACTTC.

This clone was detected only a few times. One base away lies a much larger clone, so this may be a sequencing read error. The same CDR3 can be traced to other DNA sequences in this sample. This rearrangement joins TRBV7-6 to TRBJ2-5, with D unclear. The V and J ends lost 1 base and 2 bases respectively, with 5 bases between them. CDR1 SGHVS and CDR2 FNYEAQ come from the germline V gene. This CDR3 spans 13 amino acids. In DNA form, the CDR3 reads TGTGCCAGCAGCTTAGGAGTACAAGAGACCCAGTACTTC. Its translation is CASSLGVQETQYF.

This clone was detected a few times. This rearrangement joins TRBV6-6 to TRBJ2-7; TRBD1 might be the D (6 bases). The V gene lost 0 bases and the J gene lost 3 bases, with 15 bases spanning the gap. CDR1 and CDR2 (germline): MNHNY, SVGAGI (reference sequence). The CDR3 is 16 amino acids. The CDR3 protein is CASSYSPRAGVYEQYF. Here the CDR3 DNA reads TGTGCCAGCAGTTACTCACCCAGGGCAGGGGTCTACGAGCAGTACTTC.

This clone has just a few counts. The gene calls are TRBV12-3 or TRBV12-4 and TRBJ1-1; D is unresolved. CDR3 length equals 13 residues. V lost 10 bases, J lost 0 bases, and 12 bases lay in between. The CDR3 reads CANSPRVNTEAFF. The CDR3 DNA is TGTGCCAACAGCCCTCGAGTGAACACTGAAGCTTTCTTT.

At least ten counts were recorded for this clone. The V call is TRBV4-2, the J call TRBJ2-1, with 14 bases fitting TRBD2. With 1 base clipped from V and 4 bases from J, the junction kept 0 bases outside the gene matches. Germline CDR1 is LGHNA and CDR2 is YNFKEQ. This CDR3 comprises 16 residues. The CDR3 loop reads CASSQGLAGGYNEQFF. CDR3 DNA: TGTGCCAGCAGCCAAGGACTAGCGGGGGGGTACAATGAGCAGTTCTTC.

This clone was observed a few times. This chain joins TRBV15 and TRBJ1-3; D might be TRBD1 (5 bases). CDR3 length: 16 residues. Trimming pared 3 bases from V and 0 bases from J, leaving 12 bases between. Germline values: CDR1 LNHNV, CDR2 YYDKDF (reference sequence). The CDR3 reads CATSSYTGSSGNTIYF. The CDR3 region has the DNA TGTGCCACCAGCAGCTATACAGGAAGCTCTGGAAACACCATATATTTT. Using reference TRBV15 and TRBJ1-3 for the parts outside the CDR3, the full variable domain is DAMVIQNPRYQVTQFGKPVTLSCSQTLNHNVMYWYQQKSSQAPKLLFHYYDKDFNNEADTPDNFQSRRPNTSFCFLDIRSPGLGDTAMYLCATSSYTGSSGNTIYFGEGSWLTVV.

In its sample, this clone was seen many times. CDR3 sequence: CSELGTGATDTQYF. CDR3 in DNA: TGCAGCGAACTCGGGACAGGGGCTACAGATACGCAGTATTTT. V usage is TRBV29-1 and J usage is TRBJ2-3; 10 positions agree with TRBD1. The CDR3 sequence is 14 residues long. The germline gives CDR1 SQVTM, CDR2 ANQGSEA. Trimming at V came to 7 bases and at J to 3 bases, leaving 7 bases not matched to a gene.

Only a few counts were recorded for this clone. The CDR3 does not end in the conserved phenylalanine or tryptophan, so this is likely a read error. The chain is built from TRBV12-3 or TRBV12-4 and TRBJ1-2; 7 nucleotides align to TRBD1. The CDR3 has 13 amino acids. The J segment lost 6 bases and the V segment lost 10 bases, leaving 11 bases of the junction unmatched. The CDR3 loop reads CAIVKQGVDGYTL. In nucleotides, the CDR3 is TGTGCCATTGTTAAGCAGGGGGTTGATGGCTACACCCTC.

This clone was detected many times. The V and J genes are TRBV4-2 and TRBJ2-1; D perhaps matches TRBD2 (5 bases). Deletions cut 5 bases from V and 6 bases from J, with 14 bases between. There are 14 residues in the CDR3. Germline CDR1 is LGHNA and CDR2 is YNFKEQ. The chain's CDR3 is CASSYSSGGNEQFF. CDR3 DNA: TGTGCCAGCAGCTATTCCAGCGGAGGCAATGAGCAGTTCTTC.

In this sample, this clone is medium-sized. The chain carries TRBV20-1 and TRBJ2-3; 10 bases match TRBD1. Germline CDR1 reads DFQATT; CDR2 reads SNEGSKA (reference sequence). The CDR3 sequence is 14 residues long. Losses at the gene ends were 5 bases for V and 3 bases for J; bases not matched to a gene: 5. This CDR3 reads CSAFDRGLTDTQYF. DNA of the CDR3: TGCAGTGCTTTCGACAGGGGGCTAACAGATACGCAGTATTTT.

A few counts support this clone. V is TRBV6-1 and J is TRBJ2-7; D may be TRBD1 (6 bases). Germline lookup yields CDR1 MNHNS and CDR2 SASEGT. The CDR3 totals 13 residues. Between the trimmed V and J ends, which lost 9 bases and 1 base, there was a span of 13 bases. CDR3 DNA sequence: TGTGCCAGTCGACAGGTGGGTTCCTACGAGCAGTACTTC. The encoded protein is CASRQVGSYEQYF.

This clone was counted only a few times. The V gene is TRBV20-1, the J gene TRBJ1-6; the match to TRBD1 covers 7 bases. Germline CDR1 reads DFQATT; CDR2 reads SNEGSKA (reference sequence). The ends lost 6 bases at V and 4 bases at J; junction bases unmatched: 3. The CDR3 contains 13 residues. The CDR3 region has the DNA TGCAGTGCGTGGGACAGATATAATTCACCCCTCCACTTT. Translating it yields CSAWDRYNSPLHF.

Of note for this clone: One end of the junction is discordant with germline, which a read error may explain. This chain uses TRBV7-9 with TRBJ1-5; D remains unclear. The germline V gene encodes CDR1 SEHNR and CDR2 FQNEAQ (reference sequence). The CDR3 runs 14 residues. The CDR3: CASSKTGRGQPQNF. The CDR3 DNA is TGTGCCAGCAGCAAGACGGGTCGCGGTCAGCCCCAGAATTTT.

A few counts support this clone. The chain combines TRBV7-2 with TRBJ2-7, with 10 bases identical to TRBD1. Per the germline V gene, CDR1 is SGHTA and CDR2 is FQGNSA. The V gene end was trimmed by 5 bases and the J gene end by 2 bases; junction bases not matched to a gene: 6. This CDR3 has 15 amino acids. The CDR3: CASSRGGQGAYEQYF. The CDR3 DNA follows: TGTGCCAGCAGCCGCGGAGGACAGGGGGCCTACGAGCAGTACTTC.

This clone was detected only a few times. The chain joins TRBV14 to TRBJ2-7, with TRBD1 as a possible D gene (6 bases). This CDR3 has 12 residues. CDR1 is SGHDN, CDR2 FVKESK, per germline. V was cut by 5 bases and J by 3 bases, with 8 bases left in between. CDR3 DNA sequence: TGTGCCAGCAGCGTAGGGGGCTACGAGCAGTACTTC. Its protein is CASSVGGYEQYF.

With respect to this clone: The CDR3 ends on some other residue instead of the conserved phenylalanine or tryptophan, so this is likely a read error. The chain links TRBV20-1 to TRBJ2-3; maybe TRBD1 (7 bases). V was pared by 4 bases and J by 4 bases, with 18 bases between. CDR1 is DFQATT, CDR2 SNEGSKA, per germline (reference sequence). This CDR3 is built from 15 residues. The chain's CDR3 is CSAIRLEGAPDTQYL. The CDR3 DNA follows: TGCAGTGCTATCCGACTAGAGGGGGCCCCAGATACGCAGTATCTT.